Listed below are T cell receptor beta chains from one sample, sequenced in a study of T cell changes during pregnancy in multiple sclerosis. TCRdb's table, derived via immunoSEQ multiplex PCR, lists solely in-frame clones and lacks some. The repertoire consists of around 50,000 clones, with 92% occurring once and the leading ten covering less than 0.6%. Sequenced material: CD4+ T cells from peripheral blood mononuclear cells, taken in the third trimester of pregnancy. The receptors derive from a female donor with multiple sclerosis, enrolled in a pregnancy study. Each CDR3 is given with its conserved first and last residue. Each record gives: J gene, clone size, V gene, D gene, CDR3 protein, CDR3 DNA. The D gene is left open where the match is weak. Size values are once, few and many counts, or a class for expanded clones, and some rows have none.

J: TRBJ2-3
size: .
V: TRBV6-5
D: TRBD2
CDR3: CASSYGLASDTQYF
DNA: TGTGCCAGCAGTTACGGACTAGCATCAGATACGCAGTATTTT

J: TRBJ2-3
size: .
V: TRBV7-2
D: TRBD2
CDR3: CASSLPSGGAYTQYF
DNA: TGTGCCAGCAGCCTACCTAGCGGGGGGGCATATACGCAGTATTTT

J: TRBJ1-1
size: .
V: TRBV5-1
D: .
CDR3: CASSLQQTNTEAFF
DNA: TGCGCCAGCAGCTTGCAACAGACGAACACTGAAGCTTTCTTT

J: TRBJ2-1
size: .
V: TRBV30
D: TRBD2
CDR3: CAWSVRRLASNYNEQFF
DNA: TGTGCCTGGAGTGTGAGAAGACTAGCCTCTAATTACAATGAGCAGTTCTTC

J: TRBJ1-5
size: .
V: TRBV6-1
D: .
CDR3: CASSDRPQHF
DNA: TGTGCCAGCAGCGACAGACCCCAGCATTTT

J: TRBJ2-3
size: .
V: TRBV9
D: .
CDR3: CASSVGGDSTDTQYF
DNA: TGTGCCAGCAGCGTGGGCGGGGATAGCACAGATACGCAGTATTTT

J: TRBJ2-7
size: .
V: TRBV15
D: .
CDR3: CATSRIRGEQYF
DNA: TGTGCCACCAGCAGAATCCGAGGCGAGCAGTACTTC

J: TRBJ1-1
size: .
V: TRBV18
D: .
CDR3: CASSQGLQMNTEAFF
DNA: TGTGCCAGCTCACAGGGACTGCAAATGAACACTGAAGCTTTCTTT

J: TRBJ2-5
size: .
V: TRBV7-6
D: TRBD2
CDR3: CASSFGTSEGETQYF
DNA: TGTGCCAGCAGCTTTGGGACTAGCGAAGGGGAGACCCAGTACTTC

J: TRBJ1-5
size: .
V: TRBV6-5
D: .
CDR3: CASRRLRDNQPQHF
DNA: TGTGCCAGCAGGCGGCTCAGGGACAATCAGCCCCAGCATTTT

J: TRBJ1-6
size: once
V: TRBV19
D: .
CDR3: CASSTRGQGNSPLHF
DNA: TGTGCCAGTAGTACCAGAGGTCAGGGAAATTCACCCCTCCACTTT

J: TRBJ1-2
size: .
V: TRBV2
D: .
CDR3: CASSATDPGGYTF
DNA: TGTGCCAGTAGTGCGACTGACCCGGGGGGCTACACCTTC

J: TRBJ1-3
size: .
V: TRBV6-1
D: .
CDR3: CASTEQRNGNTIYF
DNA: TGTGCCAGCACCGAACAGAGAAACGGAAACACCATATATTTT

J: TRBJ1-5
size: .
V: TRBV6-1
D: .
CDR3: CASSDSSFNQPQHF
DNA: TGTGCCAGCAGTGACAGTTCATTCAATCAGCCCCAGCATTTT

J: TRBJ2-5
size: .
V: TRBV14
D: .
CDR3: CASSNLQSGRETQYF
DNA: TGTGCCAGCAGCAACCTGCAAAGTGGTCGGGAGACCCAGTACTTC

J: TRBJ2-7
size: .
V: TRBV27
D: .
CDR3: CASALRRNSYEQYF
DNA: TGTGCCAGCGCCCTTCGGCGGAACTCCTACGAGCAGTACTTC

J: TRBJ1-6
size: .
V: TRBV9
D: TRBD1
CDR3: CASSVSVSPDRDNSPLHF
DNA: TGTGCCAGCAGCGTATCAGTCTCCCCTGACAGGGACAATTCACCCCTCCACTTT

J: TRBJ1-4
size: .
V: TRBV7-6
D: TRBD1
CDR3: CASSLGLGRTGDEKLFF
DNA: TGTGCCAGCAGCTTAGGACTCGGTCGGACAGGGGATGAAAAACTGTTTTTT

J: TRBJ1-2
size: .
V: TRBV30
D: .
CDR3: CAWNRMGGYTF
DNA: TGTGCCTGGAACAGGATGGGTGGCTACACCTTC

J: TRBJ1-1
size: .
V: TRBV2
D: .
CDR3: CASSVDQGSNTEAFF
DNA: TGTGCCAGCAGTGTTGATCAGGGGTCGAACACTGAAGCTTTCTTT

J: TRBJ2-7
size: .
V: TRBV15
D: .
CDR3: CATPRAARAPYEQYF
DNA: TGTGCCACACCCCGGGCGGCCAGGGCCCCCTACGAGCAGTACTTC

J: TRBJ2-3
size: .
V: TRBV5-1
D: TRBD1
CDR3: CASSWGDRVSTDTQYF
DNA: TGCGCCAGCAGCTGGGGGGACAGGGTGAGCACAGATACGCAGTATTTT

J: TRBJ2-2
size: .
V: TRBV30
D: TRBD1
CDR3: CAWRRAGGITGELFF
DNA: TGTGCCTGGAGGCGGGCAGGGGGTATCACCGGGGAGCTGTTTTTT